The clone carrying this TCR beta chain came up once. This record comes from a study of blood T cell repertoires in COVID-19. Looking at the study overall: Researchers got acute and convalescent COVID-19 samples from the United States, Italy and Spain. PBMCs, B-cell-depleted T cells, or T cells were the source of the cDNA or gDNA that made up the material.

V was shortened by 1 base and J by 2 bases, with 20 bases between the two germline ends. The CDR3 loop spans 18 amino acids. CDR1 and CDR2 (germline): LNHDA, SQIVND (reference sequence). Authors' processing steps: The assay estimated nucleated cells by amplifying reference gene primers. The data were produced by immunoSEQ multiplex PCR, yet TCRdb's version contains in-frame clones alone and is incomplete. V and J calls and clone size follow that table, whereas D and trimming were derived from the DNA. The repertoire holds 250,000 to 300,000 clones, 70% to 90% seen once, with under 5.5% in the top ten.

Material for sequencing was peripheral blood. The chain joins TRBV19 to TRBJ1-2; no firm D call. The source is a man in his fifties or sixties who had recovered from COVID-19. The CDR3 region has the DNA TGTGCCAGTAGTATAGTCTGGGAGCGGCAAGGAGTAAACTATGGCTACACCTTC. Protein product: CASSIVWERQGVNYGYTF.